This TCR beta chain was identified in a study of CD8 T cells in ankylosing spondylitis. The study, taken as a whole, reports: Previous work reported some of these motif variants in the synovial fluid and blood of reactive arthritis. Characteristic, it appeared, of ankylosing spondylitis blood was a TCR beta motif of eight or nine highly homologous variants.

There are 20 residues in the CDR3. Germline lookup yields CDR1 SQVTM and CDR2 ANQGSEA. The V and J ends lost 0 bases and 2 bases respectively, with 28 bases between them. This clonotype was seen a handful of times. No antigen is known for it. The authors made TCR beta libraries by quantitative 5'-RACE with molecular barcodes. MiXCR was run by TCRdb on the 5' RACE reads, yielding one entry per CDR3 protein. Among hundreds of thousands of distinct CDR3 sequences listed, about 10% were seen once. V gene TRBV29-1 combines with J gene TRBJ1-1; D may be TRBD1 (6 bases). The TCR was taken from a male donor with ankylosing spondylitis. Material for sequencing was blood, either unsorted or a sorted T cell fraction (not recorded which). CDR3 residues: CSVEDWILAIDRSKNTEAFF. The CDR3 coding sequence is TGCAGCGTTGAAGATTGGATATTGGCGATTGACAGGTCAAAAAACACTGAAGCTTTCTTT.